The sequence of this T cell receptor (beta chain) was determined in a study of CD8 T cells in ankylosing spondylitis. Study-level points and caveats: For ankylosing spondylitis blood, a TCR beta motif of 7 or 8 highly homologous variants appeared characteristic.

V was pared by 0 bases and J by 4 bases, with 11 bases between. Germline V gene sequence: CDR1 DFQATT, CDR2 SNEGSKA (reference sequence). This CDR3 spans 14 amino acids. About this clonotype itself: Its antigen is unidentified.

TCRdb ran MiXCR on the 5' RACE reads and lists one entry per CDR3 protein. Seen here are roughly 150,000 distinct CDR3 sequences, roughly 6.6% observed once, and the top ten hold roughly 12%. The sequenced sample consisted of blood, either unsorted or a sorted T cell fraction (not recorded which). This chain joins TRBV20-1 and TRBJ2-3, with D perhaps TRBD1 or TRBD2 (5 bases each). The receptor comes from a female donor with ankylosing spondylitis or in good health (not recorded which). The CDR3 nucleotides are TGCAGTGCTAGAGATAATATGGGACCAGATACGCAGTATTTT. Protein: CSARDNMGPDTQYF.